This T cell receptor beta chain was observed in a study of T cells in Graves' hyperthyroidism and ophthalmopathy. Amplification yielded TCR beta CDR3 regions, with RNA transcripts as the source. A set of HTBI primers served as the primers for a first-round RT-PCR of the TCR CDR3. TCRdb re-analysed the multiplex PCR reads in MiXCR, keeping a single row per CDR3 protein. This table has roughly 500,000 distinct CDR3 sequences, about 45% appearing once. V was shortened by 10 bases and J by 0 bases, with 19 bases between the two germline ends. Germline V lookup: CDR1 SGHRS, CDR2 YFSETQ. The CDR3 totals 16 residues. Study outcomes and limitations: Most clonotypes expanded in thyroid above 0.001 were likewise present in blood. A 13 V-J signature model discriminated ophthalmopathy versus stable hyperthyroidism. In validation, the model predicted ophthalmopathy. These predictions came a median about 6.5 months before onset.

The sample holds many counts of this clonotype. Its target is unknown. This chain joins TRBV5-1 and TRBJ2-2, with TRBD2 as a possible D gene (5 bases). Source material: peripheral blood or thyroid tissue (not recorded which). This TCR came from an adult woman with Graves' disease, either hyperthyroidism or ophthalmopathy (not recorded which). This CDR3 is CASQTEAGANTGELFF. In DNA, the CDR3 is TGCGCCTCACAAACTGAGGCGGGCGCGAACACCGGGGAGCTGTTTTTT.